Given below is one T cell receptor beta chain in context. Its antigen is not identified. This entry belongs to a study of OX40 agonist ivuxolimab in advanced cancers. Whole-study results and caveats: Expanded clones belonging to CD8+ T cells outnumbered, on average, those of CD4+.

The V and J ends lost 3 bases and 0 bases respectively, with 14 bases between them. Germline-derived CDR1 and CDR2 are SQVTM and ANQGSEA. The CDR3 covers 15 residues. The table came from immunoSEQ multiplex PCR; TCRdb's copy has only in-frame clones and leaves some out. The repertoire holds tens of thousands of clones, more than 70% seen once, with approximately 5% in the top ten. The clonotype was recovered from an adult with an advanced solid tumor such as melanoma, head and neck, liver or kidney cancer. The J gene is TRBJ1-2, the V gene TRBV29-1; D not resolved. The sequencing here drew on CD4+ or CD8+ T cells sorted from blood, taken in a trial of the OX40 agonist ivuxolimab. This chain's CDR3 is CSVDSTSIANYGYTF. For the CDR3, the DNA is TGCAGCGTTGATAGTACCTCCATAGCTAACTATGGCTACACCTTC.